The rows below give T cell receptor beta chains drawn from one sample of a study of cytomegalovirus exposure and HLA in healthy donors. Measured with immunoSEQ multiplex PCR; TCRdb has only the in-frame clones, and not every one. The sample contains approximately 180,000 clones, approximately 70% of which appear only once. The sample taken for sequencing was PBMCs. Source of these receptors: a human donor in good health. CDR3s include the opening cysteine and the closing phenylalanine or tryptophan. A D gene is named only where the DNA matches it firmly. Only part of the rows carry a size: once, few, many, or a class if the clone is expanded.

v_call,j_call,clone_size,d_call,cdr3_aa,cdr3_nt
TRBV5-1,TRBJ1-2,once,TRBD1,CASSLAGRGSGYTF,TGCGCCAGCAGCTTGGCCGGCAGGGGGTCCGGCTACACCTTC
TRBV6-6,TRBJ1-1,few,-,CASSYPGLNTEAFF,TGTGCCAGCAGTTACCCAGGGTTGAACACTGAAGCTTTCTTT
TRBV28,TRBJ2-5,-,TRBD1,CASSLVGQGAEETQYF,TGTGCCAGCAGTTTAGTAGGACAGGGGGCGGAAGAGACCCAGTACTTC
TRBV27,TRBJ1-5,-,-,CASSFTGNQPQHF,TGTGCCAGCAGCTTCACGGGAAATCAGCCCCAGCATTTT
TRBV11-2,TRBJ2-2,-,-,CASSLNPGTGELFF,TGTGCCAGCAGCTTAAACCCAGGGACCGGGGAGCTGTTTTTT
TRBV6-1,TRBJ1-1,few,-,CASSGEDGEAFF,TGTGCCAGCAGTGGGGAGGACGGTGAAGCTTTCTTT
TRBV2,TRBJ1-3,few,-,CASSARTAYGNTIYF,TGTGCCAGCAGCGCTAGGACAGCTTATGGAAACACCATATATTTT
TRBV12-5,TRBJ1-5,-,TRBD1,CASGPPGQVESNQPQHF,TGTGCTAGTGGTCCACCAGGACAGGTGGAGAGCAATCAGCCCCAGCATTTT
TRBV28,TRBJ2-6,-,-,CASRQRGLTSGANVLTF,TGTGCCAGCAGACAGAGGGGACTGACCTCTGGGGCCAACGTCCTGACTTTC
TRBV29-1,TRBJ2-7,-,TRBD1,CSVQQGAREQYF,TGCAGCGTCCAACAGGGGGCTCGGGAGCAGTACTTC
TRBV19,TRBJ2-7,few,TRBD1,CASSIEGGTGVYEQYF,TGTGCCAGTAGTATAGAGGGCGGGACAGGGGTCTACGAGCAGTACTTC
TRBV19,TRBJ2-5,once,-,CASSITLSPPFQETQYF,TGTGCCAGTAGTATAACATTGTCACCACCTTTCCAAGAGACCCAGTACTTC
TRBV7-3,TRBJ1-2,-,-,CASSPQANYGYTF,TGTGCCAGCAGCCCCCAGGCTAACTATGGCTACACCTTC
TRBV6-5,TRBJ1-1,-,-,CASKQADTEAFF,TGTGCCAGCAAACAGGCCGACACTGAAGCTTTCTTT
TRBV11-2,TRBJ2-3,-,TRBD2,CASSLGLAGGPDTQYF,TGTGCCAGCAGCTTAGGGCTAGCGGGGGGGCCGGATACGCAGTATTTT
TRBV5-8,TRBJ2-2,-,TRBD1,CASSWTGGITGELFF,TGTGCCAGCAGCTGGACAGGGGGGATCACCGGGGAGCTGTTTTTT
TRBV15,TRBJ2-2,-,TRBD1,CATSRDPGTVNTGELFF,TGTGCCACCAGCAGAGATCCCGGGACAGTGAACACCGGGGAGCTGTTTTTT
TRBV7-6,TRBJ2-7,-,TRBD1,CASSSLDRVSEQYF,TGTGCCAGCAGCTCCTTGGACAGGGTCAGCGAGCAGTACTTC